The clone carrying this TCR beta chain has just a few counts. TCRdb independently ran MiXCR on the RT-PCR reads; one entry per CDR3 protein. The sample carries approximately 720,000 distinct CDR3 sequences, 11% to 15% recorded once. This sequence originates from a female donor in good health, serving as a healthy control. The material sequenced was memory CD4+ T cells from blood.

CDR3 nucleotides: TGTGCCACCGGACTAGCGGGAGGTAGCTACGAGCAGTACTTC. Its protein is CATGLAGGSYEQYF. The V gene is TRBV10-3, the J gene TRBJ2-7; TRBD2 aligns across 14 bases. Germline CDR1 ENHRY, CDR2 SYGVKD. With 10 bases clipped from V and 3 bases from J, the junction kept 5 bases outside the gene matches. The CDR3 spans 14 residues.